The 5 T cell receptor beta chains below all came from one sample that was sequenced in a study of blood T cell repertoires in COVID-19. TCRdb's table, derived via immunoSEQ multiplex PCR, lists solely in-frame clones and lacks some. The sample shows 150,000 to 200,000 clones, roughly four fifths of them seen only once. The sample taken for sequencing was peripheral blood. The receptors derive from a human donor in a cohort sampled during active COVID-19.

The chain combines TRBV27 with TRBJ1-3, with 7 bases aligning to TRBD1. This CDR3 has 17 residues. V was pared by 5 bases and J by 0 bases, with 10 bases of the junction left unmatched. Germline CDR1 reads MNHEY; CDR2 reads SMNVEV (reference sequence). The CDR3 is CASSPNRGPYSGNTIYF. Written as DNA, the CDR3 is TGTGCCAGCAGTCCGAACAGGGGACCCTACTCTGGAAACACCATATATTTT.

The rearrangement links TRBV19 to TRBJ1-1, with no clear D. The germline CDR1 and CDR2 sequences are LNHDA and SQIVND (reference sequence). The CDR3 totals 15 residues. V lost 3 bases and J 1 base, leaving 12 bases between the germline ends. CDR3 coding DNA: TGTGCCAGTAGTATGGAATTGGGGAGGAACACTGAAGCTTTCTTT. Translation: CASSMELGRNTEAFF. Looking up the rest from reference TRBV19 and TRBJ1-1 gives the full variable domain: DGGITQSPKYLFRKEGQNVTLSCEQNLNHDAMYWYRQDPGQGLRLIYYSQIVNDFQKGDIAEGYSVSREKKESFPLTVTSAQKNPTAFYLCASSMELGRNTEAFFGQGTRLTVV.

For this clone: A far larger clone lies a single base away; this is likely a read error. Additional DNA sequences in this sample encode the identical CDR3. The genes are TRBV14 and TRBJ2-7, with TRBD1 as a possible D gene (5 bases). CDR1 is SGHDN and CDR2 is FVKESK in the germline V gene. CDR3 length equals 13 residues. V was cut by 2 bases and J by 3 bases, with 8 bases left in between. The CDR3 loop reads CASSQWQGYEQYF. DNA for the CDR3: TGTGCCAGCAGCCAATGGCAGGGCTACGAGCAGTACTTC.

Only a few counts were recorded for this clone. V usage is TRBV12-3 or TRBV12-4 and J usage is TRBJ2-7, with TRBD1 identical over 7 bases. V lost 5 bases, J lost 7 bases, and 5 bases stayed unmatched. The CDR3 loop spans 12 amino acids. This CDR3 is CASSHRGREQYF. The DNA for the CDR3 is TGTGCCAGCAGTCACAGGGGCCGGGAGCAGTACTTC.

The V call is TRBV9, the J call TRBJ2-3; perhaps TRBD1 as D (7 bases). CDR3 length: 16 residues. Trimming left V 5 bases short and J 5 bases short, with 21 bases between. The V gene's germline CDR1 is SGDLS and CDR2 YYNGEE. The CDR3 reads CASRTEGDSWEDTQYF. CDR3 bases: TGTGCCAGCAGAACGGAGGGGGACAGCTGGGAAGATACGCAGTATTTT.